This section outlines one T cell receptor (beta chain) sequence together with its context. The sample comes from a study of blood T cell repertoires in COVID-19. Study in general: Material from acute and convalescent COVID-19 was sourced from the United States, Italy and Spain. PBMCs, B-cell-depleted T cells, or T cells provided the cDNA or gDNA that made up the material.

Under the authors' procedure: Amplified reference gene primers provided the basis for estimating nucleated cell counts. Clones were sequenced by immunoSEQ multiplex PCR, and TCRdb holds only the in-frame ones, with some missing. That table gives V, J and clone size, and the DNA gave D and trimming. Among under 150,000 clones, roughly 76% were seen once, and the ten largest hold roughly 8.3%. This receptor was taken from a human donor with acute or convalescent COVID-19. The donor label of this sample is uncertain. Sequencing input: peripheral blood.

The CDR3 nucleotides read TGTGCCAGTAGGATTACACCTTGGCGGGGCGATGGCTACACCTTC. It codes for CASRITPWRGDGYTF. This chain uses TRBV19 with TRBJ1-2, with a weak D call TRBD1 (5 bases). Looked up from germline, CDR1 is LNHDA and CDR2 is SQIVND (reference sequence). Trimming took 6 bases from V and 6 from J, leaving 20 bases between them. The CDR3 contains 15 residues.